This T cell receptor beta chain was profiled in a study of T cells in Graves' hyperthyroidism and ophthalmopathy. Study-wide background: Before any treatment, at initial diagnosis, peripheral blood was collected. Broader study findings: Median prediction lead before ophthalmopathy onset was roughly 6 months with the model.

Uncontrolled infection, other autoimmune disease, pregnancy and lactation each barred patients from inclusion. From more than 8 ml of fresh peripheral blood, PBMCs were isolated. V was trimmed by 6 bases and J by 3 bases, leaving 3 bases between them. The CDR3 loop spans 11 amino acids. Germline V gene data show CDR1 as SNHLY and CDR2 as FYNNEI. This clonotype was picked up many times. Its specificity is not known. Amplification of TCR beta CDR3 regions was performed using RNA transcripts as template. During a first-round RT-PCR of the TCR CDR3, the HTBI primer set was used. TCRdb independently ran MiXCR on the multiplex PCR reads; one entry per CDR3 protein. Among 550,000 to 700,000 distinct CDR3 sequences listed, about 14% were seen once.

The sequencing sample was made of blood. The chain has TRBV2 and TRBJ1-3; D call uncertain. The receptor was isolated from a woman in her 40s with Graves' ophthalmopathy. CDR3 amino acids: CASSVGNTIYF. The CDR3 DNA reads TGTGCCAGCAGCGTTGGAAACACCATATATTTT. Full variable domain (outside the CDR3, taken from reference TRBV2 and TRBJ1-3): EPEVTQTPSHQVTQMGQEVILRCVPISNHLYFYWYRQILGQKVEFLVSFYNNEISEKSEIFDDQFSVERPDGSNFTLKIRSTKLEDSAMYFCASSVGNTIYFGEGSWLTVV.